The next 18 T cell receptor beta chains were all read from a single sample in a study of shared T cell receptors in the human thymus. TCRdb's copy holds only in-frame clones and misses some; the assay was immunoSEQ multiplex PCR. The sample shows fewer than 700,000 clones, approximately 90% of them seen only once. This sample was also put to use in a study of human thymus T cells.

Material for sequencing was thymocytes. The receptors stem from a boy less than two years old with a congenital heart defect.

This chain uses TRBV6-1 with TRBJ2-4; D might be TRBD1 (5 bases). V lost 4 bases and J 1 base, leaving 8 bases between the germline ends. The CDR3 extends over 14 amino acids. The germline V gene has CDR1 MNHNS and CDR2 SASEGT. CDR3 loop: CASSATGAKNIQYF. CDR3 bases: TGTGCCAGCAGTGCCACAGGTGCCAAAAACATTCAGTACTTC.

V and J are TRBV27 and TRBJ2-7; 8 nucleotides match TRBD2. There are 15 residues in the CDR3. Germline-derived CDR1 and CDR2 are MNHEY and SMNVEV (reference sequence). J lost 0 bases, V lost 5 bases, and 6 bases had no gene match. Here the CDR3 reads CASSPSGSYSYEQYF. The DNA of the CDR3 is TGTGCCAGCAGTCCAAGCGGGAGTTACTCCTACGAGCAGTACTTC.

This clone came up once. The chain combines TRBV14 with TRBJ1-2; TRBD1 might be the D (6 bases). The CDR3 sequence is 13 residues long. V gave up 6 bases and J gave up 3 bases, with 11 bases separating them. Germline V gene sequence: CDR1 SGHDN, CDR2 FVKESK. CDR3 DNA sequence: TGTGCCAGCAGGGACAGTCGAGACTATGGCTACACCTTC. Its protein is CASRDSRDYGYTF.

The genes are TRBV5-1 and TRBJ2-7, with 8 bases identical to TRBD1. The CDR3 has 14 amino acids. Germline loops: CDR1 SGHRS, CDR2 YFSETQ. V trimming: 3 bases; J trimming: 2 bases; junction bases outside the gene matches: 4. The CDR3 sequence: CASSSGQAAYEQYF. In nucleotides, the CDR3 is TGCGCCAGCAGCTCGGGACAGGCCGCCTACGAGCAGTACTTC. The full variable domain, completed using reference TRBV5-1 and TRBJ2-7, is KAGVTQTPRYLIKTRGQQVTLSCSPISGHRSVSWYQQTPGQGLQFLFEYFSETQRNKGNFPGRFSGRQFSNSRSEMNVSTLELGDSALYLCASSSGQAAYEQYFGPGTRLTVT.

The V and J genes are TRBV27 and TRBJ1-2; D gene ambiguous. V was pared by 1 base and J by 2 bases, with 8 bases between. This CDR3 is 14 amino acids long. CDR1 is MNHEY, CDR2 SMNVEV, per germline (reference sequence). The CDR3 reads CASSLLVTNYGYTF. DNA for the CDR3: TGTGCCAGCAGTTTATTAGTGACAAACTATGGCTACACCTTC.

V usage is TRBV30 and J usage is TRBJ1-2; D is unresolved. The CDR3 totals 14 residues. V was clipped by 5 bases and J by 1 base, with 14 bases between them. CDR1 and CDR2 from the germline V gene are GTSNPN and SVGIG (reference sequence). For the CDR3, the DNA is TGTGCCTGGGAAAAGACCGGGAATAACTATGGCTACACCTTC. Translating gives CAWEKTGNNYGYTF.

The V gene is TRBV4-1, the J gene TRBJ2-5; D possibly corresponds to TRBD2 (6 bases). This CDR3 is built from 18 residues. Germline CDR1 reads MGHRA; CDR2 reads YSYEKL. The V gene lost 4 bases and the J gene lost 5 bases, with 26 bases spanning the gap. CDR3 DNA sequence: TGCGCCAGCAGCCCTAACATTCTGGAGGGCCGTCAAGTGGAGACCCAGTACTTC. It encodes CASSPNILEGRQVETQYF.

In this sample, this clone turned up once. The chain carries TRBV5-1 and TRBJ2-1; tentative D call: TRBD1 (5 bases). V lost 1 base, J lost 7 bases, and 12 bases lay in between. There are 14 residues in the CDR3. Germline assignment: CDR1 SGHRS and CDR2 YFSETQ. The CDR3 sequence is CASSLPPRGNEQFF. The CDR3 nucleotides are TGCGCCAGCAGCTTGCCGCCTAGGGGTAATGAGCAGTTCTTC.

The chain has TRBV4-2 and TRBJ1-5, with D possibly TRBD1 on 6 matching bases. The germline CDR1 and CDR2 sequences are LGHNA and YNFKEQ. V dropped 5 bases and J dropped 7 bases, with 9 bases sitting between them. This CDR3 comprises 12 residues. The CDR3 nucleotides are TGTGCCAGCAGCGGGGGGGGCCAGCCCCAGCATTTT. Translated, it gives CASSGGGQPQHF.

In nucleotides, the CDR3 is TGCAGCGTCTTAGGGGGTACCAGAAAGAACACTGAAGCTTTCTTT. It specifies CSVLGGTRKNTEAFF. The V gene is TRBV29-1, the J gene TRBJ1-1, with D perhaps TRBD1 (6 bases). The ends were cut back, 6 bases at V and 1 base at J, with 18 bases in the middle. Looked up from germline, CDR1 is SQVTM and CDR2 is ANQGSEA. The CDR3 is 15 residues long.

The chain couples TRBV4-1 to TRBJ2-1; D is perhaps TRBD2 (6 bases). Germline V gene lookup returns CDR1 MGHRA and CDR2 YSYEKL. V lost 3 bases to trimming and J lost 8 bases, with 26 bases between them. This CDR3 spans 18 amino acids. The CDR3 region has the DNA TGCGCCAGCAGCCATTTCCCTAGCGCCCGGCGGTGGGGGGATGAGCAGTTCTTC. Translating it yields CASSHFPSARRWGDEQFF.

This sequence joins TRBV30 and TRBJ2-1, with TRBD2 identical over 9 bases. Unmatched junction bases numbered 13, after V lost 3 bases and J lost 7 bases. Germline-derived CDR1 and CDR2 are GTSNPN and SVGIG (reference sequence). The CDR3 totals 16 residues. The DNA of the CDR3 is TGTGCCTGGAGGGGGGGGGTAGCGGGAGAGTCGAATGAGCAGTTCTTC. This translates into CAWRGGVAGESNEQFF.

The V call is TRBV10-3, the J call TRBJ2-7; 9 bases are a match to TRBD1. Unmatched junction bases numbered 11, after V lost 6 bases and J lost 5 bases. This CDR3 comprises 15 residues. CDR1 and CDR2 from the germline V gene are ENHRY and SYGVKD. The CDR3 sequence is CAIRIQGAKSHEQYF. The CDR3 DNA is TGTGCCATCAGGATACAGGGGGCGAAAAGCCACGAGCAGTACTTC.

The chain carries TRBV27 and TRBJ2-7; 9 bases map to TRBD2. The CDR3 loop spans 15 amino acids. The V and J ends lost 2 bases and 3 bases, in that order; junction bases with no gene match: 5. Germline CDR1 MNHEY, CDR2 SMNVEV (reference sequence). DNA for the CDR3: TGTGCCAGCAGTTTAAACCTAGCGGGAATCTACGAGCAGTACTTC. Protein: CASSLNLAGIYEQYF.

This clone was counted once. The V gene is TRBV5-1, the J gene TRBJ2-3, with 8 bases that match TRBD1. The germline V gene has CDR1 SGHRS and CDR2 YFSETQ. The CDR3 totals 15 residues. The J segment lost 2 bases and the V segment lost 7 bases, leaving 9 bases of the junction unmatched. As DNA, the CDR3 is TGCGCCAGCCTGGCGGGCAGGGGGCTCACAGATACGCAGTATTTT. Translation: CASLAGRGLTDTQYF. Full variable domain (rest looked up from reference TRBV5-1 and TRBJ2-3): KAGVTQTPRYLIKTRGQQVTLSCSPISGHRSVSWYQQTPGQGLQFLFEYFSETQRNKGNFPGRFSGRQFSNSRSEMNVSTLELGDSALYLCASLAGRGLTDTQYFGPGTRLTVL.

This sequence joins TRBV19 and TRBJ2-3; 10 bases line up with TRBD2. V was clipped by 4 bases and J by 1 base; unmatched bases: 14. The CDR3 is 19 residues long. The germline CDR1 and CDR2 sequences are LNHDA and SQIVND (reference sequence). This chain's CDR3 is CASSTFPVPTSGCTDTQYF. CDR3 nucleotides: TGTGCCAGTAGTACGTTTCCCGTTCCGACTAGCGGGTGCACAGATACGCAGTATTTT.

V and J are TRBV6-6 and TRBJ2-7; a possible D gene is TRBD1 (6 bases). Germline CDR1 is MNHNY and CDR2 is SVGAGI (reference sequence). The V end was cut by 5 bases, the J end by 8 bases, with 10 bases between. The CDR3 runs to 11 residues. This CDR3 is CASSATGKQYF. The CDR3 DNA follows: TGTGCCAGCAGTGCTACAGGGAAGCAGTACTTC.

The J gene is TRBJ2-7, the V gene TRBV18, with D perhaps TRBD1 (6 bases). The CDR3 contains 13 residues. Trimming shortened V by 6 bases and J by 0 bases, and 9 bases separated the two germline ends. Germline CDR1 and CDR2: KGHSH and LQKENI. The CDR3 is CASSSGHSYEQYF. Written as DNA, the CDR3 is TGTGCCAGCTCGTCGGGACACTCCTACGAGCAGTACTTC.